These 15 T cell receptor beta chains share one sample of origin, sequenced in a study of yellow fever vaccine responses in identical twins. TCRdb fed the RT-PCR reads into MiXCR, producing one record per CDR3 protein. In the table there are approximately 18,000 distinct CDR3 sequences, 55% to 65% of which are singletons. Sequences were derived from T cells from blood (PBMCs), unsorted or a sorted subset (not recorded which), sampled before or after yellow fever vaccination (not recorded which). These TCRs come from a woman aged 18-29 years who received the yellow fever vaccine.

The rearrangement links TRBV7-8 to TRBJ2-1; no firm D call. This CDR3 spans 16 amino acids. The germline V gene has CDR1 SGHVS and CDR2 FQNEAQ. The V end lost 3 bases, the J end lost 3 bases, and 15 bases lay between the germline ends. The CDR3 DNA reads TGTGCCAGCAGCTTCCCCGGCGGCTCCGACTACAATGAGCAGTTCTTC. It codes for CASSFPGGSDYNEQFF.

The chain carries TRBV4-1 and TRBJ1-2; 10 bases are shared with TRBD1. V dropped 3 bases and J dropped 6; count of bases not matched to a gene: 10. Germline values: CDR1 MGHRA, CDR2 YSYEKL. The CDR3 contains 16 residues. CDR3 loop: CASSHPGQGSGNGYTF. The CDR3, as DNA: TGCGCCAGCAGCCACCCGGGACAGGGGTCTGGGAATGGCTACACCTTC.

This clonotype was detected only a few times. The CDR3 loop reads CASSQVEGANGYTF. Written as DNA, the CDR3 is TGTGCCAGCAGCCAAGTTGAGGGGGCGAACGGCTACACCTTC. The chain combines TRBV3-1 with TRBJ1-2; 7 bases are shared with TRBD1. CDR1 and CDR2 from the germline V gene are LGHDT and YNNKEL (reference sequence). The CDR3 totals 14 residues. V shed 1 base, J shed 8 bases, and the junction held 7 bases outside the gene matches.

This clonotype came up a few times. This chain connects TRBV20-1 to TRBJ2-1; D gene ambiguous. Per the germline V gene, CDR1 is DFQATT and CDR2 is SNEGSKA (reference sequence). The CDR3 is 10 residues long. The ends were cut back, 0 bases at V and 11 bases at J, with 5 bases in the middle. CDR3 amino acids: CSAREEKQFF. The DNA for the CDR3 is TGCAGTGCTAGAGAGGAGAAGCAGTTCTTC.

Within the sample, this clonotype is medium-sized (0.01 to 0.1%). The V and J genes are TRBV4-1 and TRBJ2-5, with unresolved D. The CDR3 totals 14 residues. Per germline, CDR1 MGHRA and CDR2 YSYEKL. Trimming took 0 bases from V and 3 from J, leaving 8 bases between them. The DNA for the CDR3 is TGCGCCAGCAGCCAAGAAGGCACGGAAGAGACCCAGTACTTC. Translated, it gives CASSQEGTEETQYF.

The chain couples TRBV28 to TRBJ1-2, with D tentatively TRBD1 (6 bases). V dropped 3 bases and J dropped 4 bases, with 18 bases sitting between them. Germline V CDR1 and CDR2: MDHEN, SYDVKM. The CDR3 length is 16 residues. The CDR3 sequence is CASSLISTGGSYGYTF. CDR3 DNA sequence: TGTGCCAGCAGTTTGATATCGACAGGAGGTAGCTATGGCTACACCTTC.

V and J are TRBV28 and TRBJ2-7, with D perhaps matching TRBD1 or TRBD2 (5 bases each). This CDR3 is 14 amino acids long. The germline V gene encodes CDR1 MDHEN and CDR2 SYDVKM. Trimming pared 2 bases from V and 2 bases from J, leaving 10 bases between. CDR3 amino acids: CASSLEGRPYEQYF. The CDR3 DNA sequence: TGTGCCAGCAGTTTAGAGGGACGTCCCTACGAGCAGTACTTC.

The gene calls are TRBV19 and TRBJ2-7; D is unclear. V shed 4 bases and J shed 6 bases, with 10 bases lying between them. Germline CDR1 reads LNHDA; CDR2 reads SQIVND (reference sequence). CDR3 size: 12 residues. The CDR3: CASSTTPAEQYF. The CDR3 nucleotides are TGTGCCAGTAGTACCACCCCAGCCGAGCAGTACTTC.

Only a few counts were recorded for this clonotype. V gene TRBV7-7 combines with J gene TRBJ2-3, with D perhaps being TRBD1 or TRBD2 (5 bases each). This CDR3 region has 16 residues. Germline V gene sequence: CDR1 SSHAT, CDR2 FNYEAQ (reference sequence). Trimming cost V 5 bases and J 4 bases, with 19 bases left between them. In DNA form, the CDR3 reads TGTGCCAGCAGCCCGGGACCAGGGATCGGCGCAGATACGCAGTATTTT. The encoded protein is CASSPGPGIGADTQYF. Complete variable domain (other parts from reference TRBV7-7 and TRBJ2-3): GAGVSQSPRYKVTKRGQDVTLRCDPISSHATLYWYQQALGQGPEFLTYFNYEAQPDKSGLPSDRFSAERPEGSISTLTIQRTEQRDSAMYRCASSPGPGIGADTQYFGPGTRLTVL.

This clonotype was detected once. CDR3 amino acids: CATCNRGEQFF. The CDR3 nucleotides are TGTGCCACGTGCAATAGAGGTGAGCAGTTCTTC. The V and J genes are TRBV24-1 and TRBJ2-1; D is undetermined. This CDR3 contains 11 residues. The germline V gene has CDR1 KGHDR and CDR2 SFDVKD. Trimming took 10 bases from V and 9 from J, leaving 12 bases between them.

This clonotype was observed a few times. The chain is built from TRBV23-1 and TRBJ1-4; D gene uncertain. TRBV23-1 falls under the ORF class, with uncertain function. Deletions cut 3 bases from V and 4 bases from J, with 12 bases between. The CDR3 contains 15 residues. The CDR3 nucleotides read TGCGCCAGCAGTCACTTTTGGGAGGTTAATGAAAAACTGTTTTTT. Residues: CASSHFWEVNEKLFF.

The V gene is TRBV6-1, the J gene TRBJ1-2, with 8 bases matching TRBD1. This CDR3 region has 14 residues. Trimming removed 5 bases from V and 8 bases from J; junction bases left unmatched: 10. In germline, CDR1 is MNHNS, CDR2 SASEGT. CDR3 coding DNA: TGTGCCAGCAGTAGCAGGGGGCAAATGAGGGGCTACACCTTC. It translates to CASSSRGQMRGYTF.

This clonotype was seen more than once but under ten times. The V and J genes are TRBV3-1 and TRBJ2-1; D is ambiguous. Trimming pared 4 bases from V and 3 bases from J, leaving 4 bases between. CDR3 length: 12 residues. Germline V gene data show CDR1 as LGHDT and CDR2 as YNNKEL (reference sequence). CDR3 sequence reads: CASSPDYNEQFF. CDR3 DNA: TGTGCCAGCAGCCCTGACTACAATGAGCAGTTCTTC.

V gene TRBV12-3 or TRBV12-4 combines with J gene TRBJ1-3; D uncertain. The CDR3 sequence is 17 residues long. V was trimmed by 3 bases and J by 0 bases, leaving 15 bases between them. The CDR3 sequence: CASSFAGPPASGNTIYF. DNA for the CDR3: TGTGCCAGCAGTTTCGCAGGACCTCCTGCCTCTGGAAACACCATATATTTT.

This clonotype was recorded a few times. The chain joins TRBV29-1 to TRBJ1-2, with a weak D call TRBD1 (6 bases). With 4 bases removed from V and 3 bases from J, the gap between germline ends came to 9 bases. Germline CDR1 SQVTM, CDR2 ANQGSEA. CDR3 length: 12 residues. The DNA of the CDR3 is TGCAGCGTTGTCCGGACAGACTATGGCTACACCTTC. This encodes CSVVRTDYGYTF.